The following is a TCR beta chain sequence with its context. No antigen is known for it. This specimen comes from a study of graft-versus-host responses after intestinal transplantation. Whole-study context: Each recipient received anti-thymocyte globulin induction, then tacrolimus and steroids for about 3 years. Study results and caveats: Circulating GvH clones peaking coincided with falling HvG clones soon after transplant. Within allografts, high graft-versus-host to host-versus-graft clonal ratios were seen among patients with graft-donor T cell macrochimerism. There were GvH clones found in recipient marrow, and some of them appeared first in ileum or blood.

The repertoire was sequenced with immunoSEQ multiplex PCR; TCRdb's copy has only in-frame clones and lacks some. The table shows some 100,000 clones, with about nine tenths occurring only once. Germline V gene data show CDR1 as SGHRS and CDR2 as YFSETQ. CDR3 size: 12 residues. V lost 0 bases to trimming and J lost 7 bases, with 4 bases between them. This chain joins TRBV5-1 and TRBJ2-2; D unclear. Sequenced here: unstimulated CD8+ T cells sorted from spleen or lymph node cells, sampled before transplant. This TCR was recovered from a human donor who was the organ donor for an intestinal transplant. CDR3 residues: CASSLVVGELFF. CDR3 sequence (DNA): TGCGCCAGCAGCTTGGTCGTCGGGGAGCTGTTTTTT.